This T cell receptor beta chain appears in the sequencing data of a study of blood T cell repertoires in COVID-19. Background on the study: From T cells, B-cell-depleted T cells, or PBMCs came the material, which was cDNA or gDNA.

Only one count was recorded for this clone. Original processing notes: Using reference gene primer amplification, nucleated cell counts were estimated. Assay used: immunoSEQ multiplex PCR; TCRdb lists only in-frame clones, some missing. D and trimming come from the DNA, and the V and J calls and clone size come from that table. The top ten hold 1.5% to 2% of the sample, which has about 78,000 clones, around nine tenths seen once. Germline loops: CDR1 SGHTA, CDR2 FQGTGA. There are 13 residues in the CDR3. The V and J ends lost 5 bases and 1 base respectively, with 8 bases between them. J is TRBJ1-1 and V is TRBV7-3; D remains unclear. The sequenced sample consisted of peripheral blood. This TCR was recovered from a woman aged 60-70 years with acute or convalescent COVID-19. The CDR3 nucleotides read TGTGCCAGCAGCCTTACAGAGAACACTGAAGCTTTCTTT. Translating it yields CASSLTENTEAFF.